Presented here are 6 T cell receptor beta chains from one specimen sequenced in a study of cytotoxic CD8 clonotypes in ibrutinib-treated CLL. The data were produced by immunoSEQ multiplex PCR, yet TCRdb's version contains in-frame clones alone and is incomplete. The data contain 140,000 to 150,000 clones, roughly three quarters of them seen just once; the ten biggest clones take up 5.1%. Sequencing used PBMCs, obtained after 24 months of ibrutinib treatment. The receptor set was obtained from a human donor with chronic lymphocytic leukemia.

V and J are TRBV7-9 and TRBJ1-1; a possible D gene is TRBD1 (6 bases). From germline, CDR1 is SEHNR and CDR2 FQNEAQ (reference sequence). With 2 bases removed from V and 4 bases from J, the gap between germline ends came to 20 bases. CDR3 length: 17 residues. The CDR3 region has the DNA TGTGCCAGCAGCTTACCCCCCCGTGGGGGGGCGGGCACTGAAGCTTTCTTT. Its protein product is CASSLPPRGGAGTEAFF.

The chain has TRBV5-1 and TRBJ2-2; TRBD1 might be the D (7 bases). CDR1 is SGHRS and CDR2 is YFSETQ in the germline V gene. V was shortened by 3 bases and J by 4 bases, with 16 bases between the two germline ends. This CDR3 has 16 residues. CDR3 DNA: TGCGCCAGCAGCTCCACAGGGGACGGGGGCACCGGGGAGCTGTTTTTT. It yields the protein CASSSTGDGGTGELFF.

The chain's CDR3 is CASSYAGSPLSYEQYF. The DNA for the CDR3 is TGTGCCAGCAGTTACGCGGGTAGCCCCCTCTCCTACGAGCAGTACTTC. The genes are TRBV6-5 and TRBJ2-7; D possibly corresponds to TRBD2 (5 bases). Germline values: CDR1 MNHEY, CDR2 SVGAGI. CDR3 size: 16 residues. With 2 bases removed from V and 0 bases from J, the gap between germline ends came to 14 bases.

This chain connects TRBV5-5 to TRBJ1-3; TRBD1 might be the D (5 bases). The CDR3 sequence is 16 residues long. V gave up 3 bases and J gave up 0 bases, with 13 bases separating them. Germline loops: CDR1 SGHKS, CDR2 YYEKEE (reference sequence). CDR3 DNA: TGTGCCAGCAGCTCCCCCGGGGGGACCTCTGGAAACACCATATATTTT. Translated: CASSSPGGTSGNTIYF.

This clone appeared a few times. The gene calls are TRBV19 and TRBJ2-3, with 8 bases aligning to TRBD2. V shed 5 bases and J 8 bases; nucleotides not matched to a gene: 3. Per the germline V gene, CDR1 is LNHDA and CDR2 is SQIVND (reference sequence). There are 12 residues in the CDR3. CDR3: CASSAREGTQYF. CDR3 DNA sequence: TGTGCCAGTAGTGCCCGGGAGGGTACGCAGTATTTT.

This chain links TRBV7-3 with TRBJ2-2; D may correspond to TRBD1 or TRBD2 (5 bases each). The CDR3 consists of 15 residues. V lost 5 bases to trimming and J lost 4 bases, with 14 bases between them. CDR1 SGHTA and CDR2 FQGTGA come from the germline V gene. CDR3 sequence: CASSPPGATTGELFF. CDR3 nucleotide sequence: TGTGCCAGCAGCCCCCCCGGGGCAACCACCGGGGAGCTGTTTTTT.